This is a list of T cell receptor beta chains from one sample in a study of T-cell memory formation after mild COVID-19. MiXCR was run by TCRdb on the 5' RACE reads, yielding one entry per CDR3 protein. Here the sample spans 200,000 to 300,000 distinct CDR3 sequences, approximately 9% being singletons. The sample taken for sequencing was PBMCs or a T cell subset sorted from them (not recorded which). Every receptor here comes from a man aged 18 to 29 who had mild COVID-19 (a few samples of this study predate the infection). Cell type and time point are not known. Both conserved end residues are part of each CDR3. D genes are given only for firm matches. Some rows have no size entry. The others give once, few or many, or a class for an expanded clone.

many	TRBV12-3/TRBV12-4	-	TRBJ2-2	15	TGTGCCAGCAGATTAGCGGAGCGGAACACCGGGGAGCTGTTTTTT	CASRLAERNTGELFF
-	TRBV10-3	-	TRBJ2-3	13	TGTGCCATCAGCCTAGACCCCACAGATACGCAGTATTTT	CAISLDPTDTQYF
-	TRBV18	TRBD2	TRBJ2-1	15	TGTGCCAGCTCCCCGACTAGCGGGGGCCCTAATGAGCAGTTCTTC	CASSPTSGGPNEQFF
-	TRBV12-3/TRBV12-4	-	TRBJ1-2	15	TGTGCCAGCAGTCTCCGTCTTGATGTTTCCTATGGCTACACCTTC	CASSLRLDVSYGYTF
many	TRBV3-1	TRBD2	TRBJ2-1	16	TGTGCCAGCAGCCAAGGTCGGGGGGGGTACTATTGGGAGCAGTTCTTC	CASSQGRGGYYWEQFF
few	TRBV4-3	-	TRBJ2-3	14	TGCGCCAGCAGCCCAGAGGTGGGCACAGATACGCAGTATTTT	CASSPEVGTDTQYF
-	TRBV5-1	TRBD2	TRBJ2-5	17	TGCGCCAGCAGCTTCTCCTCTAGCGGGGCATATCAAGAGACCCAGTACTTC	CASSFSSSGAYQETQYF
many	TRBV12-3/TRBV12-4	-	TRBJ2-2	11	TGTGGAGTGGGCAACACCGGGGAGCTGTTTTTT	CGVGNTGELFF
few	TRBV5-1	-	TRBJ2-3	14	TGCGCCAGCAGCTTGCAGGGTCGCACAGATACGCAGTATTTT	CASSLQGRTDTQYF
few	TRBV7-9	-	TRBJ2-3	16	TGTGCCAGCAGCACCTTTACTGGACGAAACACAGATACGCAGTATTTT	CASSTFTGRNTDTQYF
-	TRBV7-2	TRBD2	TRBJ2-5	15	TGTGCCAGCAGCTTAGCGGCGGGGGGAACGGAGACCCAGTACTTC	CASSLAAGGTETQYF
-	TRBV28	-	TRBJ1-2	13	TGTGCCAGCAGCGAGAGCGGCCAGCGGGGCTACACCTTC	CASSESGQRGYTF
-	TRBV15	TRBD1	TRBJ2-7	15	TGTGCCACCAGCAGTCCGACAGGGGCCTCCTACGAGCAGTACTTC	CATSSPTGASYEQYF
few	TRBV11-2	-	TRBJ1-5	14	TGTGCCAGCAGCTTAGGGGTAGGCGATCAGCCCCAGCATTTT	CASSLGVGDQPQHF
-	TRBV12-5	-	TRBJ2-3	11	TGTGCTAGTGGTTCCCCGAGGAACTCGTATTTT	CASGSPRNSYF
-	TRBV6-5	TRBD1	TRBJ1-2	13	TGTGCCAGCAGTCCTACAGGGGCGGATGGCTACACCTTC	CASSPTGADGYTF
-	TRBV12-3/TRBV12-4	TRBD1	TRBJ1-5	15	TGTGCCAGCAACCCCGGACAGGAAACTAATCAGCCCCAGCATTTT	CASNPGQETNQPQHF
-	TRBV3-1	-	TRBJ2-7	14	TGTGCCAGCAGCCAAAGAGGGGGGCCCTACGAGCAGTACTTC	CASSQRGGPYEQYF
-	TRBV6-1	-	TRBJ1-6	15	TGTGCCAGCACGACTACCCCCGATTTTAATTCACCCCTCCACTTT	CASTTTPDFNSPLHF
many	TRBV5-1	TRBD1	TRBJ2-3	17	TGCGCCAGCACCTACGGAGGGACAGGGCTGGCGGGAGATACGCAGTATTTT	CASTYGGTGLAGDTQYF
few	TRBV5-4	-	TRBJ2-7	15	TGTGCCAGCAGCTTGGAACTGGGGAAGTCCTACGAGCAGTACTTC	CASSLELGKSYEQYF
-	TRBV5-1	TRBD1	TRBJ2-1	13	TGCGCCAGCAGTCAGGACAGGGGGGTTGAGCAGTTCTTC	CASSQDRGVEQFF
few	TRBV29-1	-	TRBJ1-4	14	TGCAGCGTTGTCCCTTGGGGAGCTAATGAAAAACTGTTTTTT	CSVVPWGANEKLFF
few	TRBV12-3/TRBV12-4	TRBD2	TRBJ2-7	15	TGTGCCAGCAGTCCAGAGCGGGGGCGACCCTACGAGCAGTACTTC	CASSPERGRPYEQYF
many	TRBV6-6	TRBD2	TRBJ2-7	14	TGTGCCAGCAGTGACCGACGGGGGGCCTACGAGCAGTACTTC	CASSDRRGAYEQYF
-	TRBV25-1	TRBD1	TRBJ1-2	17	TGTGCCAGCAGTGAATACGTGGGAGGGACAGGGGAACGAGGCTACACCTTC	CASSEYVGGTGERGYTF
-	TRBV7-2	-	TRBJ2-7	14	TGTGCCAGCAGCTTAGCGAACGGACCCTACGAGCAGTACTTC	CASSLANGPYEQYF
few	TRBV12-3/TRBV12-4	TRBD2	TRBJ2-5	14	TGTGCCAGCAGTGCTGGCGGGGGAGGGGAGACCCAGTACTTC	CASSAGGGGETQYF
many	TRBV19	-	TRBJ2-2	13	TGTGCCAGTAGTATCCCAGAGACCGGGGAGCTGTTTTTT	CASSIPETGELFF
few	TRBV4-3	-	TRBJ2-2	16	TGCGCCAGCAGCCAATTACGGGGCAGCGACACCGGGGAGCTGTTTTTT	CASSQLRGSDTGELFF
-	TRBV3-1	TRBD2	TRBJ2-5	17	TGTGCCAGCAGCCCCAGTGGGAGCGGGGGGACCCGAGAGACCCAGTACTTC	CASSPSGSGGTRETQYF
few	TRBV10-2	TRBD1	TRBJ1-2	14	TGCGCCAGCAGTGTCACAGGGGGAAACTATGGCTACACCTTC	CASSVTGGNYGYTF
-	TRBV20-1	-	TRBJ1-2	12	TGCAGTGCCACCGGCGGCGGAGGCGGCTACACCTTC	CSATGGGGGYTF
many	TRBV5-1	-	TRBJ2-7	14	TGCGCCAGCAGCTTGGAGGGGTTCTCCTACGAGCAGTACTTC	CASSLEGFSYEQYF
many	TRBV27	-	TRBJ2-2	15	TGTGCCAGCAGGACTAGGACAAGTTTTACCGGGGAGCTGTTTTTT	CASRTRTSFTGELFF
few	TRBV4-1	-	TRBJ1-2	14	TGCGCCAGCACCCCGGAGAGGGGGTACTATGGCTACACCTTC	CASTPERGYYGYTF
many	TRBV5-1	-	TRBJ2-1	14	TGCGCCAGCAGCCTGAGGGGGGACAACAATGAGCAGTTCTTC	CASSLRGDNNEQFF
-	TRBV5-1	-	TRBJ1-2	12	TGCGCCAGCAGCTTGGAAAGGTACTCCTACACCTTC	CASSLERYSYTF
few	TRBV7-7	TRBD2	TRBJ2-2	14	TGTGCCAGCAGACTAGCGGCGAACACCGGGGAGCTGTTTTTT	CASRLAANTGELFF
-	TRBV3-1	-	TRBJ2-3	15	TGTGCCAGCAGCCTGACCCGGAGGGGACAAGATACGCAGTATTTT	CASSLTRRGQDTQYF
few	TRBV19	-	TRBJ1-5	12	TGTGCCAGTAGTTTCGAGGGGCAGCCCCAGCATTTT	CASSFEGQPQHF
few	TRBV6-5	-	TRBJ1-6	13	TGTGCCAGCAGTTATCGGGGGATCTCACCCCTCCACTTT	CASSYRGISPLHF
-	TRBV7-2	-	TRBJ2-2	14	TGTGCCAGCAGCTTAGCGCGGGGCGGTGGGGAGCTGTTTTTT	CASSLARGGGELFF
-	TRBV4-3	-	TRBJ1-3	17	TGCGCCAGCAGCCAAGAGGCACACCCTTCCTCTGGAAACACCATATATTTT	CASSQEAHPSSGNTIYF
few	TRBV11-2	-	TRBJ1-2	16	TGTGCCAGCAGCTTAAATCAAGTGCTAGGGTTAGGAGGCTACACCTTC	CASSLNQVLGLGGYTF
few	TRBV4-3	TRBD2	TRBJ2-5	15	TGCGCCAGCAGCCGATTAGCGGGGGCCCGAGAGACCCAGTACTTC	CASSRLAGARETQYF
many	TRBV6-5	-	TRBJ2-7	16	TGTGCCAGCAGCCAGAATGCCGGGGTCATCACCTACGAGCAGTACTTC	CASSQNAGVITYEQYF
-	TRBV29-1	-	TRBJ2-5	13	TGCAGCGTTAGCCGGTCCTCGGGAGAGACCCAGTACTTC	CSVSRSSGETQYF
few	TRBV7-3	-	TRBJ2-1	13	TGTGCCAGCAGCTTATCATCCCCCAATGAGCAGTTCTTC	CASSLSSPNEQFF
few	TRBV5-1	TRBD1	TRBJ1-6	16	TGCGCCAGCAGCCGACCGGGACAGGGGGATAATTCACCCCTCCACTTT	CASSRPGQGDNSPLHF
-	TRBV18	-	TRBJ2-5	12	TGTGCCAGCCGAACGATTGGGGAGACCCAGTACTTC	CASRTIGETQYF
-	TRBV19	TRBD1	TRBJ1-2	13	TGTGCCAGTATCGAGACAGGGGATTATGGCTACACCTTC	CASIETGDYGYTF
-	TRBV18	-	TRBJ2-7	13	TGTGCCAGCTCACCCTACTCGACCTACGAGCAGTACTTC	CASSPYSTYEQYF
many	TRBV6-5	-	TRBJ2-7	13	TGTGCCAGCAGTTACTTTAGCGGCTACGAGCAGTACTTC	CASSYFSGYEQYF
-	TRBV6-5	TRBD1	TRBJ1-2	16	TGTGCCAGCAGTCCTTCCCGGGACAGGGGCAACTATGGCTACACCTTC	CASSPSRDRGNYGYTF
few	TRBV20-1	TRBD1	TRBJ2-2	15	TGCAGTGCTAGAGCGACAGGGGGAGGTACCGGGGAGCTGTTTTTT	CSARATGGGTGELFF